What follows are 14 T cell receptor beta chains derived from one specimen sequenced in a study of PD-L1 blockade in urothelial cancer. Clones were sequenced by immunoSEQ multiplex PCR, and TCRdb holds only the in-frame ones, with some missing. The sample holds 60,000 to 85,000 clones, about nine tenths seen once. Sequencing was performed on PBMCs, taken around atezolizumab (anti-PD-L1) treatment. The receptors shown here come from a woman aged 70-85 years with urothelial cancer.

This clone was counted between two and nine times. The chain uses TRBV7-3 and TRBJ2-5; D possibly corresponds to TRBD1 (5 bases). V was shortened by 8 bases and J by 3 bases, with 16 bases between the two germline ends. The CDR3 consists of 14 residues. Germline V gene sequence: CDR1 SGHTA, CDR2 FQGTGA. CDR3 region: CASRRTFGEETQYF. CDR3 nucleotide sequence: TGTGCCAGCCGTCGGACATTTGGAGAAGAGACCCAGTACTTC.

The rearrangement links TRBV18 to TRBJ1-1, with D possibly being TRBD1 (6 bases). Germline assignment: CDR1 KGHSH and CDR2 LQKENI. Deletions cut 6 bases from V and 1 base from J, with 12 bases between. This CDR3 contains 14 residues. CDR3 DNA: TGTGCCAGCTCGCCGGACAGATCGAACACTGAAGCTTTCTTT. Amino acids: CASSPDRSNTEAFF.

This chain's CDR3 is CASNQVLTDTQYF. The CDR3 bases are TGCGCCAGCAACCAGGTCCTCACAGATACGCAGTATTTT. V is TRBV5-1 and J is TRBJ2-3; no clear D gene. This CDR3 has 13 amino acids. Germline V gene sequence: CDR1 SGHRS, CDR2 YFSETQ. The V and J ends lost 6 bases and 2 bases respectively, with 10 bases between them.

V is TRBV7-8 and J is TRBJ1-1; no clear D gene. The CDR3 covers 13 residues. The V end was cut by 2 bases, the J end by 6 bases, with 10 bases between. Germline V gene data show CDR1 as SGHVS and CDR2 as FQNEAQ. CDR3 sequence reads: CASSLHGRSEAFF. The DNA of the CDR3 is TGTGCCAGCAGCTTACACGGCAGGTCTGAAGCTTTCTTT.

The rearrangement uses TRBV30 and TRBJ1-5; D not certain. CDR1 GTSNPN and CDR2 SVGIG come from the germline V gene (reference sequence). V dropped 0 bases and J dropped 4 bases, with 7 bases sitting between them. CDR3 size: 13 residues. The chain's CDR3 is CAWSVLGNQPQHF. CDR3 coding DNA: TGTGCCTGGAGTGTACTAGGTAATCAGCCCCAGCATTTT.

This sequence joins TRBV10-1 and TRBJ2-3, with 7 bases lining up with TRBD1. From germline, CDR1 is WNHNN and CDR2 SYGVQD (reference sequence). There are 15 residues in the CDR3. J lost 2 bases, V lost 5 bases, and 7 bases had no gene match. This CDR3 reads CASSRDSGLTDTQYF. CDR3 DNA: TGCGCCAGCAGTCGGGACAGCGGACTCACAGATACGCAGTATTTT.

V and J are TRBV5-4 and TRBJ1-1; D is perhaps TRBD1 (5 bases). The germline CDR1 and CDR2 sequences are SGHNT and YYREEE (reference sequence). The CDR3 totals 16 residues. V dropped 3 bases and J dropped 0 bases, with 15 bases sitting between them. CDR3 amino acids: CASSSGGVLMNTEAFF. The CDR3 DNA sequence: TGTGCCAGCAGCTCGGGGGGGGTTTTGATGAACACTGAAGCTTTCTTT.

This clone is a singleton in its sample. The V call is TRBV4-2, the J call TRBJ2-7; weak D call: TRBD2 (5 bases). CDR1 LGHNA and CDR2 YNFKEQ come from the germline V gene. The CDR3 loop spans 13 amino acids. V lost 4 bases to trimming and J lost 4 bases, with 11 bases between them. The CDR3 here is CASSPAGGYEQYF. The DNA for the CDR3 is TGTGCCAGCAGCCCCGCGGGCGGGTACGAGCAGTACTTC.

The chain employs TRBV7-2 and TRBJ1-2, with unresolved D. Germline values: CDR1 SGHTA, CDR2 FQGNSA. The CDR3 covers 15 residues. V shed 8 bases and J shed 2 bases, with 18 bases lying between them. The CDR3 sequence is CASSPSGFLNYGYTF. The CDR3 nucleotides are TGTGCCAGCTCCCCATCAGGCTTCCTAAACTATGGCTACACCTTC.

This clone was seen once. The rearrangement links TRBV6-6 to TRBJ2-1; TRBD2 matches at 11 bases. The CDR3 is made up of 15 amino acids. With 6 bases clipped from V and 2 bases from J, the junction kept 3 bases outside the gene matches. CDR1 MNHNY and CDR2 SVGAGI come from the germline V gene (reference sequence). CDR3 sequence: CASSGLAGPYNEQFF. The CDR3, as DNA: TGTGCCAGCAGCGGACTAGCGGGTCCCTACAATGAGCAGTTCTTC.

The CDR3 DNA follows: TGCAGCGTTGATCCGGGGACTAGCGTCCATGAGCAGTTCTTC. Its protein product is CSVDPGTSVHEQFF. The gene calls are TRBV29-1 and TRBJ2-1; 10 positions agree with TRBD2. This CDR3 comprises 14 residues. Per the germline V gene, CDR1 is SQVTM and CDR2 is ANQGSEA. V lost 3 bases to trimming and J lost 8 bases; unmatched junction nucleotides: 7.

The chain carries TRBV6-1 and TRBJ1-4; a weak D match, TRBD1 (6 bases). The V gene lost 6 bases and the J gene lost 4 bases, with 12 bases spanning the gap. The CDR3 is made up of 14 amino acids. Germline CDR1 and CDR2: MNHNS and SASEGT. The CDR3 sequence: CASSQTGLNEKLFF. The CDR3 DNA reads as TGTGCCAGCAGCCAGACAGGACTTAATGAAAAACTGTTTTTT.

The chain links TRBV2 to TRBJ2-1, with D tentatively TRBD2 (6 bases). The CDR3 loop spans 16 amino acids. Germline V CDR1 and CDR2: SNHLY, FYNNEI. Trimming shortened V by 4 bases and J by 5 bases, and 18 bases separated the two germline ends. The CDR3 protein is CASSGPERATHNEQFF. The CDR3 DNA is TGTGCCAGCAGTGGCCCCGAGCGGGCGACCCACAATGAGCAGTTCTTC.

The chain joins TRBV11-2 to TRBJ2-7; TRBD2 is a possible D gene (5 bases). Germline CDR1 reads SGHAT; CDR2 reads FQNNGV. The CDR3 covers 14 residues. V was cut by 4 bases and J by 3 bases, with 13 bases left in between. The CDR3 sequence is CASSSDGLVYEQYF. The CDR3 nucleotides read TGTGCCAGCAGCTCGGACGGACTGGTCTACGAGCAGTACTTC.